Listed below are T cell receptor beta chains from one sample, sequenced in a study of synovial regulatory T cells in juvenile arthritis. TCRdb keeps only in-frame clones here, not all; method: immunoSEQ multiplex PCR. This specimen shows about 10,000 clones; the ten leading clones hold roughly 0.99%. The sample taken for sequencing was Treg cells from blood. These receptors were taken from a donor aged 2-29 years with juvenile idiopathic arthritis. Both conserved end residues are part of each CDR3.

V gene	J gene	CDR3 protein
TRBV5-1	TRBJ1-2	CASSLGQGGGYTF
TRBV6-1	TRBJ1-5	CASSEWGWSNQPQHF
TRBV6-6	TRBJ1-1	CASSYSPLGSEAFF
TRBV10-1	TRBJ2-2	CASSEGVTGELFF
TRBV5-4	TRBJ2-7	CASSLEGPYEQYF
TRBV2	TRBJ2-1	CAGRFRAQAGVKQFF
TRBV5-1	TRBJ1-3	CASKESGNTIYF
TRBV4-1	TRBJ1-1	CASSQAPDRNTEAFF
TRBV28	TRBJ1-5	CASRSQGALNQPQHF
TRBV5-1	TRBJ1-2	CASSLVGVGGYTF
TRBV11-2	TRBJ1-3	CASSLGPRGENTIYF
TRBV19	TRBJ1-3	CASSIGTSGNTIYF
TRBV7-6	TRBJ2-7	CASSLGGAGYEQYF
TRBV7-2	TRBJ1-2	CASSEGPGGSGYTF
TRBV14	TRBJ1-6	CASSLAPGSPLHF
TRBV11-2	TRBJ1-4	CASSFYPTNEKLFF
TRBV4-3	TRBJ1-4	CASSQELPGTNEKLFF
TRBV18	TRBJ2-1	CASSPGTGVSNEQFF
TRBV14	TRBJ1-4	CASSRRTPTTNEKLFF
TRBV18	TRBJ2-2	CASSPHTGGTGELFF
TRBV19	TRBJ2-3	CASSSRGAGGLDTQYF
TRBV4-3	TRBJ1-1	CASSQGDRPSTEAFF
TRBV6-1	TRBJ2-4	CASSEAPWAPKNIQYF
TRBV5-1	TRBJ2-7	CASSPRGYEQYF
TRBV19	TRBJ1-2	CASSTQSPNYGYTF
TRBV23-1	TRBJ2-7	CASSHTEGAKEQYF
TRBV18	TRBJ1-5	CASSTSTGVGQPQHF
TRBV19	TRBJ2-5	CASRPDRGREETQYF
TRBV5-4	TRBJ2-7	CASSFAFAEQYF
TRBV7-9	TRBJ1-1	CASSPGLLNTEAFF
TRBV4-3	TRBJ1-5	CASSQEWRGFQPQHF
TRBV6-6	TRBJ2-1	CASSYSQGARLNEQFF